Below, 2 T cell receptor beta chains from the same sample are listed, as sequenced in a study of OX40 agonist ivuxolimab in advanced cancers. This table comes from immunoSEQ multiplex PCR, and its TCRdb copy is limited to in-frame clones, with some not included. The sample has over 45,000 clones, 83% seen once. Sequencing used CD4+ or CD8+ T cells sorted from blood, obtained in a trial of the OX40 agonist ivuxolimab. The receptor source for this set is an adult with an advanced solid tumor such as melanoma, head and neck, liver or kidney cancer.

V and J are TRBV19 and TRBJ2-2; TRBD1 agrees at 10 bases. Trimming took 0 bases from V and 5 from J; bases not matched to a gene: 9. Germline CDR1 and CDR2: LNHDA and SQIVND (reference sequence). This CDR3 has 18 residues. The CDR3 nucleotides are TGTGCCAGTAGTATAGATGGGGACAGGGGTTTCGGGACCGGGGAGCTGTTTTTT. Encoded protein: CASSIDGDRGFGTGELFF.

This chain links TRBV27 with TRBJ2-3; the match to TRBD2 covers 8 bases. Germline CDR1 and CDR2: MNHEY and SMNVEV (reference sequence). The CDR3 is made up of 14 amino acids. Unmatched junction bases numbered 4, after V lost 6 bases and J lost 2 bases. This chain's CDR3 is CASSLTSATDTQYF. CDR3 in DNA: TGTGCCAGCAGCCTGACTAGCGCCACAGATACGCAGTATTTT.